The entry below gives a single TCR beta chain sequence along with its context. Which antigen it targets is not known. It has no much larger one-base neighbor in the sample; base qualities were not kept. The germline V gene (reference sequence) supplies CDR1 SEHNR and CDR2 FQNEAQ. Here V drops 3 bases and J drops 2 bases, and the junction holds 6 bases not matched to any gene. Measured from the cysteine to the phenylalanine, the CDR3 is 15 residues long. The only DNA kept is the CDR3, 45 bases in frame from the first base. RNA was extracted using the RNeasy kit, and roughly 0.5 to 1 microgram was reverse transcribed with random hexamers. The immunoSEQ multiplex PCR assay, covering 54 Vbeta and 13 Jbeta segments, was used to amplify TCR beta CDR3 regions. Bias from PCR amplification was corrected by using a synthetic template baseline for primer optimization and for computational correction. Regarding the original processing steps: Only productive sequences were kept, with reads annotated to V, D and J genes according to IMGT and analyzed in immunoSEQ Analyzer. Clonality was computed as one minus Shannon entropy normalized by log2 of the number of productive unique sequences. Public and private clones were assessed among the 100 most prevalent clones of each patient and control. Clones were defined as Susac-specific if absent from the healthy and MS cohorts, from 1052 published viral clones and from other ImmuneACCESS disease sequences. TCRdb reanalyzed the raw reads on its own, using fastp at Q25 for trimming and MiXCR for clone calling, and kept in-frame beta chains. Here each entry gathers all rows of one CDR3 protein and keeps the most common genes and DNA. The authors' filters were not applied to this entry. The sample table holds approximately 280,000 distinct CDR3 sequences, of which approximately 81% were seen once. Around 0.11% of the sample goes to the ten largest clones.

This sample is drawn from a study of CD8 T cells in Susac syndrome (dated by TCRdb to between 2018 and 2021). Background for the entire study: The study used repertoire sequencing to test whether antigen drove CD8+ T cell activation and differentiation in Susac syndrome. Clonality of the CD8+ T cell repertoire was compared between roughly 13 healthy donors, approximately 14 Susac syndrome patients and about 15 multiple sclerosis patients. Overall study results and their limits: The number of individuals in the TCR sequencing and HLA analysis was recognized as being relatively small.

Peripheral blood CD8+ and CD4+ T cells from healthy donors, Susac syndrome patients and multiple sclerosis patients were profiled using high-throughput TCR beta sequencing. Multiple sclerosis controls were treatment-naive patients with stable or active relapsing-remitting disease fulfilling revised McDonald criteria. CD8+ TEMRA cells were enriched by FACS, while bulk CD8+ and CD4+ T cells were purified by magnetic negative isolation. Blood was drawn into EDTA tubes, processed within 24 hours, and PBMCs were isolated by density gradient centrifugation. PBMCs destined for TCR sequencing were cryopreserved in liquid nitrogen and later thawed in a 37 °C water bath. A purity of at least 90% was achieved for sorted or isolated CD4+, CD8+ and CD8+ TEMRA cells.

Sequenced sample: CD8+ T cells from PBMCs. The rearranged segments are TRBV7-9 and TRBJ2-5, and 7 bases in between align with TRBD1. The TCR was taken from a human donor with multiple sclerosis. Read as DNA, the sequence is TGTGCCAGCAGCTTCCCGGGACAGCCTCAAGAGACCCAGTACTTC. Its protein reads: CASSFPGQPQETQYF.